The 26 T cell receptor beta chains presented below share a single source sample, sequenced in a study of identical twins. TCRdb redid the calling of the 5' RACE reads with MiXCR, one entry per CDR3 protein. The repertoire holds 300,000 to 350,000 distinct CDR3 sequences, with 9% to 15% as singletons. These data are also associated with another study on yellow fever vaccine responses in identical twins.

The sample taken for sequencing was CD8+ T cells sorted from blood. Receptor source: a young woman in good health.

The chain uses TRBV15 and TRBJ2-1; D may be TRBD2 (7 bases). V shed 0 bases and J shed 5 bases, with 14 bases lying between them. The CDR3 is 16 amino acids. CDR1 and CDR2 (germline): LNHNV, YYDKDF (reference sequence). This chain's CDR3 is CATSRDLWGGDNEQFF. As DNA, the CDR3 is TGTGCCACCAGCAGAGATCTGTGGGGGGGCGACAATGAGCAGTTCTTC. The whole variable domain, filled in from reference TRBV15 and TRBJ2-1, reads DAMVIQNPRYQVTQFGKPVTLSCSQTLNHNVMYWYQQKSSQAPKLLFHYYDKDFNNEADTPDNFQSRRPNTSFCFLDIRSPGLGDTAMYLCATSRDLWGGDNEQFFGPGTRLTVL.

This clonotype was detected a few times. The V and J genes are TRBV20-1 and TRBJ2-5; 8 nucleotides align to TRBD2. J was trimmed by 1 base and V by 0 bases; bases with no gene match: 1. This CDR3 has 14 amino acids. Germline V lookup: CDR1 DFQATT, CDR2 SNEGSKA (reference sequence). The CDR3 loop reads CSAREGLAQETQYF. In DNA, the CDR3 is TGCAGTGCTAGAGAAGGACTAGCCCAAGAGACCCAGTACTTC.

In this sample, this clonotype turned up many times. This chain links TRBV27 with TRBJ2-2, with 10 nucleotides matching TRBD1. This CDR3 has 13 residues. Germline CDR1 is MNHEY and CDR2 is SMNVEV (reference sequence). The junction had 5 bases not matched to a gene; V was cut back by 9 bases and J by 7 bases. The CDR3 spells CASRQGANGELFF. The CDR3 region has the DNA TGTGCCAGTCGACAGGGGGCGAACGGGGAGCTGTTTTTT.

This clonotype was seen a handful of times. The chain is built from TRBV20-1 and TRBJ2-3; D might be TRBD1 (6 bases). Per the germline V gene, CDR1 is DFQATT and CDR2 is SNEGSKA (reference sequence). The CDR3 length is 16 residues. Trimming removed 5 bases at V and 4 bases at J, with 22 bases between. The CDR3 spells CSALETGFLVADTQYF. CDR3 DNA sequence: TGCAGTGCTCTCGAGACAGGTTTTTTAGTCGCAGATACGCAGTATTTT.

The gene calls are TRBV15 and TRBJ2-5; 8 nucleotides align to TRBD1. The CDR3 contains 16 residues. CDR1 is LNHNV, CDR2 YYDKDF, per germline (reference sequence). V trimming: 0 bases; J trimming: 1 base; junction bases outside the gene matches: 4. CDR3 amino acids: CATSRDQDRGQETQYF. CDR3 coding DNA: TGTGCCACCAGCAGAGATCAAGACAGGGGCCAAGAGACCCAGTACTTC.

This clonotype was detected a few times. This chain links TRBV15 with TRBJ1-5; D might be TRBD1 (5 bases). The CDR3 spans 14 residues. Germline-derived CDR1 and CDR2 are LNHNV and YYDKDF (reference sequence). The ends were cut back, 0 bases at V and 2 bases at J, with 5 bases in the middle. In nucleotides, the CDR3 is TGTGCCACCAGCAGAGAAGGGGGCAATCAGCCCCAGCATTTT. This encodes CATSREGGNQPQHF.

The CDR3 nucleotides read TGTGCCAGCAGCGTATTCGGGAGGAACACAGATACGCAGTATTTT. Protein sequence: CASSVFGRNTDTQYF. The chain is built from TRBV9 and TRBJ2-3; 7 bases are a match to TRBD2. Germline V gene data show CDR1 as SGDLS and CDR2 as YYNGEE. V dropped 1 base and J dropped 2; count of bases not matched to a gene: 4. The CDR3 loop spans 15 amino acids.

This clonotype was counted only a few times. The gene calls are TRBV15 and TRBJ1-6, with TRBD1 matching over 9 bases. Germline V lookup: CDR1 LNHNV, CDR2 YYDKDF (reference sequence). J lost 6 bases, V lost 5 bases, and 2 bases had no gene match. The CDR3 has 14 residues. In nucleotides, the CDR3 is TGTGCCACCAGCCCGGACAGGGGTAATTCACCCCTCCACTTT. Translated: CATSPDRGNSPLHF.

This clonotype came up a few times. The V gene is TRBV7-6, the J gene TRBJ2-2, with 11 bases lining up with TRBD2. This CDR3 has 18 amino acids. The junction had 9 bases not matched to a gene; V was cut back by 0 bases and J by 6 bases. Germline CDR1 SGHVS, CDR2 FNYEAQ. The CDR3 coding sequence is TGTGCCAGCAGCTTAGCTAGCGGGGGGGCCTTGGTCCCCGGGGAGCTGTTTTTT. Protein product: CASSLASGGALVPGELFF.

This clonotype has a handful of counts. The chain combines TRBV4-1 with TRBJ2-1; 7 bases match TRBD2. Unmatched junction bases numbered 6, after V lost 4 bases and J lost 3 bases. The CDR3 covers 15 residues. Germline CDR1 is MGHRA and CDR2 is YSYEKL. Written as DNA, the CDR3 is TGCGCCAGCAGCCTTCTAGCGGCGAACTACAATGAGCAGTTCTTC. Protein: CASSLLAANYNEQFF.

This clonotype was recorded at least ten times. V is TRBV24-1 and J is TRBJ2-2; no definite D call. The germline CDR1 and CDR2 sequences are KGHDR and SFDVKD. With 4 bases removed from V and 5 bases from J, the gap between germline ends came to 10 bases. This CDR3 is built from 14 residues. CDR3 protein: CATSDQEVTGELFF. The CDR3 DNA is TGTGCCACCAGTGACCAAGAGGTAACCGGGGAGCTGTTTTTT.

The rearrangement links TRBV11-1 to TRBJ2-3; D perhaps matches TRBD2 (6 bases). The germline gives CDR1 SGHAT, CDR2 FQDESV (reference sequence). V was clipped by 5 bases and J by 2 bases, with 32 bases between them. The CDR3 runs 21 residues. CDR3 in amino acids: CASSAYNLNSGVPQNTDTQYF. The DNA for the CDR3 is TGTGCCAGCAGCGCCTACAATCTAAACTCGGGGGTGCCCCAAAACACAGATACGCAGTATTTT.

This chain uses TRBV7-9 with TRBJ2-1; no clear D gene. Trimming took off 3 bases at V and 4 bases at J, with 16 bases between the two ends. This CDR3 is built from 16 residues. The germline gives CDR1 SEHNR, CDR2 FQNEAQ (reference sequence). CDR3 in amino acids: CASSFNEHPPYNEQFF. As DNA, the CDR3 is TGTGCCAGCAGCTTTAACGAACATCCCCCATACAATGAGCAGTTCTTC.

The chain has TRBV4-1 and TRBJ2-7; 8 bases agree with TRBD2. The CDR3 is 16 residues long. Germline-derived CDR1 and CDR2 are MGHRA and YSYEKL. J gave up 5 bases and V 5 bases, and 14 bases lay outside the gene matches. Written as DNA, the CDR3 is TGCGCCAGCAGCTTCCGGACTAGCAACAAGTTGGACGAGCAGTACTTC. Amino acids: CASSFRTSNKLDEQYF.

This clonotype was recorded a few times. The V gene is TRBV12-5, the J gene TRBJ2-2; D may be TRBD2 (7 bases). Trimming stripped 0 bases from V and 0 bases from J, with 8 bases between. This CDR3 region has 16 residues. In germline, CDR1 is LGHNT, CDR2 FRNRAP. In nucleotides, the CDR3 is TGTGCTAGTGGTTTGGTCGGGGGGCCGAACACCGGGGAGCTGTTTTTT. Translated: CASGLVGGPNTGELFF.

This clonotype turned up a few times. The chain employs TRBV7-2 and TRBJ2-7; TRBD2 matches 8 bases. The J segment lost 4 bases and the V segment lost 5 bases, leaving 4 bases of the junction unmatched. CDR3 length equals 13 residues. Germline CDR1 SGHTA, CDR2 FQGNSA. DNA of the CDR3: TGTGCCAGCAGCATCAGCGGGAGATACGAGCAGTACTTC. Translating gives CASSISGRYEQYF.

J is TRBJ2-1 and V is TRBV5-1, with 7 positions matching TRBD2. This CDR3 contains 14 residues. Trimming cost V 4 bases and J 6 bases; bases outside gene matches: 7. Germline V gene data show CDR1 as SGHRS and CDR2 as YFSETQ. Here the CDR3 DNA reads TGCGCCAGCAGCCCCCCCGGGGGGACCAATGAGCAGTTCTTC. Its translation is CASSPPGGTNEQFF. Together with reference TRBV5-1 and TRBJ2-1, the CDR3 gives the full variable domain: KAGVTQTPRYLIKTRGQQVTLSCSPISGHRSVSWYQQTPGQGLQFLFEYFSETQRNKGNFPGRFSGRQFSNSRSEMNVSTLELGDSALYLCASSPPGGTNEQFFGPGTRLTVL.

As DNA, the CDR3 is TGTGCCAGCAGTGAAAACAGGGATAAGGATCAGCCCCAGCATTTT. The encoded protein is CASSENRDKDQPQHF. The V call is TRBV2, the J call TRBJ1-5; D is perhaps TRBD1 (6 bases). The V end lost 2 bases, the J end lost 5 bases, and 13 bases lay between the germline ends. Germline V CDR1 and CDR2: SNHLY, FYNNEI. This CDR3 has 15 amino acids.

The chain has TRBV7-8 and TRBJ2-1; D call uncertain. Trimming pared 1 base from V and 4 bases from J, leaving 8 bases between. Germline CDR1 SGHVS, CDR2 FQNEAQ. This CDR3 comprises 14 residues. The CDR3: CASSLELWYNEQFF. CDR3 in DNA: TGTGCCAGCAGCTTAGAGCTATGGTACAATGAGCAGTTCTTC.

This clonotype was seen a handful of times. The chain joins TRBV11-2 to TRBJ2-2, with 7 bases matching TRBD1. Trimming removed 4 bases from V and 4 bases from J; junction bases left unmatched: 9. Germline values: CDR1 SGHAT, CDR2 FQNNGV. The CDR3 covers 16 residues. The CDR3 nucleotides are TGTGCCAGCAGCTCCGGGACAGCAGAAAGCACCGGGGAGCTGTTTTTT. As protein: CASSSGTAESTGELFF.

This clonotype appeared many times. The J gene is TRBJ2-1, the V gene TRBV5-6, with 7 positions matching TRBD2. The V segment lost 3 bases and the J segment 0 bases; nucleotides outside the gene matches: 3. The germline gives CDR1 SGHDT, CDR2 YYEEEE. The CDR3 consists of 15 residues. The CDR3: CASSSERDSYNEQFF. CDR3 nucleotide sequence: TGTGCCAGCAGCTCGGAGCGGGACTCCTACAATGAGCAGTTCTTC.

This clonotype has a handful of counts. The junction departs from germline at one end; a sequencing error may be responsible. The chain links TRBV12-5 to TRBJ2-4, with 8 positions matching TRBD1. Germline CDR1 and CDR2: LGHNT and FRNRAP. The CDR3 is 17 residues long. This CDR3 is CGSGGGQAAIAKNIQYF. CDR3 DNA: TGTGGTAGTGGTGGGGGACAGGCCGCTATAGCCAAAAACATTCAGTACTTC.

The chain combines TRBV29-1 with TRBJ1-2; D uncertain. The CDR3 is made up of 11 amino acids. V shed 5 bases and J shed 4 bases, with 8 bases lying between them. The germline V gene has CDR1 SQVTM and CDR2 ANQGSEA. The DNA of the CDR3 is TGCAGCGTTCGCGCGGCCTATGGCTACACCTTC. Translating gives CSVRAAYGYTF.

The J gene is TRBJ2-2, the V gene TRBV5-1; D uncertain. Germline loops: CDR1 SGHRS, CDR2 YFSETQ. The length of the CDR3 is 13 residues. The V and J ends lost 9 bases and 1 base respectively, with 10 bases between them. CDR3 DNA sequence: TGCGCCACCGGTACCCTGAACACCGGGGAGCTGTTTTTT. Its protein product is CATGTLNTGELFF.

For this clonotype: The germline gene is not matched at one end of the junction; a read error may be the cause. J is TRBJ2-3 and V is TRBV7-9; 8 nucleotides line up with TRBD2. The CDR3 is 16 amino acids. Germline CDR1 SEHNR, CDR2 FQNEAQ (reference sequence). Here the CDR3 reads CASSLDAAGDTDTQYF. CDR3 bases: TGCGCCAGCAGCTTAGACGCAGCGGGGGACACAGATACGCAGTATTTT. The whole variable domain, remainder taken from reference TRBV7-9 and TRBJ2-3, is DTGVSQNPRHKITKRGQNVTFRCDPISEHNRLYWYRQTLGQGPEFLTYFQNEAQLEKSRLLSDRFSAERPKGSFSTLEIQRTEQGDSAMYLCASSLDAAGDTDTQYFGPGTRLTVL.

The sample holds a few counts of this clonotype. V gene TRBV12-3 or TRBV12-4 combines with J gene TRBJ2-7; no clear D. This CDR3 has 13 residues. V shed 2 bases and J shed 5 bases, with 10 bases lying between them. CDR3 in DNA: TGTGCCAGCAGTTTATTTGGCCCGCACGAGCAGTACTTC. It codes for CASSLFGPHEQYF.